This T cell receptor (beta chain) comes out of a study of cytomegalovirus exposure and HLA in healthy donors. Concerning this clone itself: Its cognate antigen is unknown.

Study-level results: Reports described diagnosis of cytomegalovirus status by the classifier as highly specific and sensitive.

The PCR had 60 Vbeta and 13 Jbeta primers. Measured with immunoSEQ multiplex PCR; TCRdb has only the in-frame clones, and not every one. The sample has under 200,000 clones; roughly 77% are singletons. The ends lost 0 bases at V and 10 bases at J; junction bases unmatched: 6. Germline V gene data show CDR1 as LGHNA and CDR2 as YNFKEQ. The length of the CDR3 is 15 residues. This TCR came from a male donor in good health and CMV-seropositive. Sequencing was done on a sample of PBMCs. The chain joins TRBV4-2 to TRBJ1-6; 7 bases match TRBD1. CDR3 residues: CASSQEQGTSSPLHF. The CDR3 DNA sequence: TGTGCCAGCAGCCAAGAACAGGGGACCTCATCACCCCTCCACTTT.